This passage covers 15 T cell receptor beta chains from one sample sequenced in a study of T-cell reconstitution after alpha-beta-depleted transplantation in children. The TCRbeta library was prepared with unique molecular identifiers. TCRdb re-called the PCR reads with MiXCR, one entry per CDR3 protein. The profile shows about 830,000 distinct CDR3 sequences, roughly 16% of them singletons. This material consisted of PBMCs, mostly from graft donor cells, taken 360 days after TCRalphabeta/CD19-depleted stem cell transplant. The receptors come from a male patient aged 10 to 17 who had a stem cell transplant for acute lymphoblastic leukemia, so the T cells may come from the graft donor.

At least ten counts were recorded for this clonotype. The gene calls are TRBV7-3 and TRBJ2-1; TRBD2 aligns across 11 bases. CDR1 is SGHTA and CDR2 is FQGTGA in the germline V gene. The CDR3 contains 17 residues. V lost 5 bases, J lost 0 bases, and 6 bases stayed unmatched. CDR3: CASSTTSGTHSYNEQFF. CDR3 nucleotides: TGTGCCAGCAGCACGACTAGCGGGACACACTCCTACAATGAGCAGTTCTTC.

The chain uses TRBV27 and TRBJ2-3; D might be TRBD2 (5 bases). V lost 3 bases, J lost 0 bases, and 13 bases lay in between. The V gene's germline CDR1 is MNHEY and CDR2 SMNVEV (reference sequence). The CDR3 has 16 residues. The CDR3 DNA reads as TGTGCCAGCAGTTTCTCAGAAGCGGCGAGCACAGATACGCAGTATTTT. This codes for CASSFSEAASTDTQYF.

This clonotype was seen a handful of times. This chain connects TRBV4-1 to TRBJ2-7; possibly TRBD1 for D (6 bases). The V and J ends lost 3 bases and 6 bases respectively, with 24 bases between them. The CDR3 sequence is 17 residues long. Germline-derived CDR1 and CDR2 are MGHRA and YSYEKL. The CDR3 spells CASSHASSDRNSGEQYF. In DNA, the CDR3 is TGCGCCAGCAGCCACGCCTCCTCCGACAGGAACTCGGGCGAGCAGTACTTC.

This clonotype was observed at least ten times. This sequence joins TRBV28 and TRBJ1-6, with a tentative D call TRBD1 (6 bases). Per the germline V gene, CDR1 is MDHEN and CDR2 is SYDVKM. V dropped 6 bases and J dropped 10 bases, with 19 bases sitting between them. The CDR3 is 15 amino acids. CDR3 residues: CASRGTGGRGSPLHF. In DNA form, the CDR3 reads TGTGCCAGCAGAGGTACTGGGGGGCGCGGGTCACCCCTCCACTTT.

This clonotype has more than one count but fewer than ten. The chain has TRBV5-1 and TRBJ2-3; D remains ambiguous. Trimming cost V 3 bases and J 4 bases, with 12 bases left between them. This CDR3 contains 14 residues. Per the germline V gene, CDR1 is SGHRS and CDR2 is YFSETQ. The CDR3 spells CASSSPGWADTQYF. The CDR3 nucleotides are TGCGCCAGCAGCTCCCCTGGGTGGGCAGATACGCAGTATTTT.

The CDR3 spells CASSQEKIWGRGIVNTEAFF. DNA of the CDR3: TGTGCCAGCAGCCAAGAAAAGATCTGGGGCAGGGGAATCGTGAACACTGAAGCTTTCTTT. The V gene is TRBV14, the J gene TRBJ1-1; D perhaps matches TRBD1 (6 bases). The CDR3 has 20 residues. Germline V gives CDR1 SGHDN, CDR2 FVKESK. V lost 0 bases to trimming and J lost 0 bases, with 23 bases between them. The full variable domain, rest sourced from reference TRBV14 and TRBJ1-1, is EAGVTQFPSHSVIEKGQTVTLRCDPISGHDNLYWYRRVMGKEIKFLLHFVKESKQDESGMPNNRFLAERTGGTYSTLKVQPAELEDSGVYFCASSQEKIWGRGIVNTEAFFGQGTRLTVV.

Only a few counts were recorded for this clonotype. J is TRBJ1-2 and V is TRBV12-3 or TRBV12-4; D is undetermined. Trimming cost V 0 bases and J 0 bases, with 11 bases left between them. This CDR3 is 16 amino acids long. CDR3 in amino acids: CASSLARAGTNYGYTF. The CDR3 DNA reads TGTGCCAGCAGTTTAGCGCGGGCCGGAACTAACTATGGCTACACCTTC.

With regard to this clonotype: A much more abundant neighbour one base away suggests this may be a read error. The rearrangement uses TRBV20-1 and TRBJ1-2, with no clear D. The germline CDR1 and CDR2 sequences are DFQATT and SNEGSKA (reference sequence). The CDR3 has 14 residues. Trimming pared 3 bases from V and 4 bases from J, leaving 15 bases between. The CDR3 region has the DNA TGCAGTGCTAGTCTGCTGGGGTCTAGCTATGGCTACACCTTC. Translating gives CSASLLGSSYGYTF.

This clonotype was picked up a small number of times. V and J are TRBV9 and TRBJ2-5; D call uncertain. This CDR3 contains 17 residues. CDR1 is SGDLS and CDR2 is YYNGEE in the germline V gene. Trimming removed 0 bases from V and 1 base from J, with 16 bases in between. CDR3 nucleotides: TGTGCCAGCAGCGTAGGGAATAATAATGCGCCCCAAGAGACCCAGTACTTC. It translates to CASSVGNNNAPQETQYF.

The chain has TRBV12-3 or TRBV12-4 and TRBJ2-3; a weak D match, TRBD2 (5 bases). The CDR3 is 15 amino acids. The V gene lost 8 bases and the J gene lost 4 bases, with 19 bases spanning the gap. The CDR3 reads CASRRAARWADTQYF. For the CDR3, the DNA is TGTGCCAGCCGGCGGGCAGCCCGGTGGGCAGATACGCAGTATTTT.

The chain is built from TRBV19 and TRBJ2-2; 7 nucleotides match TRBD1. Trimming at V came to 6 bases and at J to 3 bases, leaving 10 bases not matched to a gene. There are 16 residues in the CDR3. Germline V lookup: CDR1 LNHDA, CDR2 SQIVND (reference sequence). This CDR3 reads CASSPRQGSYTGELFF. CDR3 bases: TGTGCCAGTAGCCCACGACAGGGATCCTACACCGGGGAGCTGTTTTTT.

Many counts were recorded for this clonotype. The V and J genes are TRBV12-3 or TRBV12-4 and TRBJ2-2; 8 bases are shared with TRBD1. After removal of 6 bases from V and 0 bases from J, the junction contained 6 bases not matched to a gene. This CDR3 spans 16 amino acids. The CDR3 region is CASRTTGGANTGELFF. The CDR3 DNA follows: TGTGCCAGCAGAACCACAGGGGGAGCGAACACCGGGGAGCTGTTTTTT.

This clonotype was observed a handful of times. This chain uses TRBV4-2 with TRBJ1-4, with 7 nucleotides matching TRBD1. V lost 4 bases and J lost 5; bases outside the gene matches: 7. Looked up from germline, CDR1 is LGHNA and CDR2 is YNFKEQ. The CDR3 is made up of 15 amino acids. CDR3 in amino acids: CASSLVGTANEKLFF. CDR3 in DNA: TGTGCCAGCAGCCTTGTCGGGACAGCGAATGAAAAACTGTTTTTT.

This clonotype was seen a handful of times. The rearrangement uses TRBV6-1 and TRBJ2-1, with D tentatively TRBD1 or TRBD2 (6 bases each). Germline V gene data show CDR1 as MNHNS and CDR2 as SASEGT. V was clipped by 6 bases and J by 3 bases, with 18 bases between them. The CDR3 extends over 16 amino acids. The CDR3 spells CASRGAGTRYYNEQFF. CDR3 coding DNA: TGTGCCAGCAGGGGGGCCGGGACTCGTTACTACAATGAGCAGTTCTTC.

CDR3 coding DNA: TGTGCCAGCTCACCACTACAGGGGAATGACAATCAGCCCCAGCATTTT. Translation gives CASSPLQGNDNQPQHF. The V gene is TRBV18, the J gene TRBJ1-5; 7 bases are shared with TRBD1. Germline-derived CDR1 and CDR2 are KGHSH and LQKENI. The CDR3 consists of 16 residues. V lost 1 base, J lost 3 bases, and 6 bases stayed unmatched.